This is a list of T cell receptor beta chains from one sample in a study of blood T cell repertoires in COVID-19. TCRdb keeps only in-frame clones here, not all; method: immunoSEQ multiplex PCR. The sample includes around 140,000 clones, about 83% of them seen just once. The specimen sequenced was peripheral blood. Receptor source: a young man with COVID-19, enrolled during active disease. CDR3s include the opening cysteine and the closing phenylalanine or tryptophan. Each record gives: D gene, clone size, J gene, V gene, CDR3 DNA, CDR3 protein. D genes are given only for firm matches. Where a row states a size, it is once, few, many or the class of an expanded clone; other rows omit it.

d_gene: NA; abundance: few; j_gene: TRBJ1-5; v_gene: TRBV2; CDR3nt: TGTGCCAGCAGCCGGGAGAACAATCAGCCCCAGCATTTT; CDR3aa: CASSRENNQPQHF
d_gene: TRBD2; abundance: NA; j_gene: TRBJ2-2; v_gene: TRBV5-5; CDR3nt: TGTGCCAGCAGGCCCCTAGCGGGAGATATCGGGGAGCTGTTTTTT; CDR3aa: CASRPLAGDIGELFF
d_gene: TRBD2; abundance: NA; j_gene: TRBJ2-1; v_gene: TRBV28; CDR3nt: TGTGCCAGCATCCTTAGCGGGGTATACAATGAGCAGTTCTTC; CDR3aa: CASILSGVYNEQFF
d_gene: TRBD1; abundance: NA; j_gene: TRBJ1-2; v_gene: TRBV18; CDR3nt: TGTGCCAGCTCACCGATAGGGCAGGGGGATGGCTACACCTTC; CDR3aa: CASSPIGQGDGYTF
d_gene: NA; abundance: NA; j_gene: TRBJ2-3; v_gene: TRBV4-2; CDR3nt: TGTGCCAGCAGCCAAGTGTTAGCGGGCACAGATACGCAGTATTTT; CDR3aa: CASSQVLAGTDTQYF
d_gene: NA; abundance: once; j_gene: TRBJ2-2; v_gene: TRBV27; CDR3nt: TGTGCCAGCGGCAGGTCGAACACCGGGGAGCTGTTTTTT; CDR3aa: CASGRSNTGELFF
d_gene: TRBD1; abundance: once; j_gene: TRBJ2-7; v_gene: TRBV10-1; CDR3nt: TGCGCCAGCAGTGAGGGACAGGGTCCCTACGAGCAGTACTTC; CDR3aa: CASSEGQGPYEQYF
d_gene: NA; abundance: few; j_gene: TRBJ2-2; v_gene: TRBV6-4; CDR3nt: TGTGCCAGCAGTTCAAGCGACGCCGGGGAGCTGTTTTTT; CDR3aa: CASSSSDAGELFF
d_gene: NA; abundance: NA; j_gene: TRBJ2-7; v_gene: TRBV14; CDR3nt: TGTGCCAGCAGCCAGCGGAACTCCTACGAGCAGTACTTC; CDR3aa: CASSQRNSYEQYF
d_gene: TRBD2; abundance: NA; j_gene: TRBJ2-7; v_gene: TRBV6-6; CDR3nt: TGTGCCAGCAGTTTTGGGACTACGCAATTGCCCGAGCAGTACTTC; CDR3aa: CASSFGTTQLPEQYF
d_gene: TRBD1; abundance: NA; j_gene: TRBJ1-1; v_gene: TRBV11-1; CDR3nt: TGTGCCAGCAGCCAGGACCAGGGGGCGAGGACTGAAGCTTTCTTT; CDR3aa: CASSQDQGARTEAFF
d_gene: TRBD2; abundance: NA; j_gene: TRBJ2-1; v_gene: TRBV24-1; CDR3nt: TGTGCCACCAGTGACCCCGGGACTAGCGTCAATGAGCAGTTCTTC; CDR3aa: CATSDPGTSVNEQFF
d_gene: NA; abundance: NA; j_gene: TRBJ2-6; v_gene: TRBV15; CDR3nt: TGTGCCACCAGCAGAGAGATAGGGGCAGGGGCCAACGTCCTGACTTTC; CDR3aa: CATSREIGAGANVLTF
d_gene: NA; abundance: NA; j_gene: TRBJ2-7; v_gene: TRBV6-6; CDR3nt: TGTGCCAGCAGTTACCCCCAGGGTGGCTCCTACGAGCAGTACTTC; CDR3aa: CASSYPQGGSYEQYF
d_gene: NA; abundance: NA; j_gene: TRBJ1-5; v_gene: TRBV6-5; CDR3nt: TGTGCCAGCAGAAGAGAAGTAAATCAGCCCCAGCATTTT; CDR3aa: CASRREVNQPQHF
d_gene: TRBD1; abundance: NA; j_gene: TRBJ1-1; v_gene: TRBV30; CDR3nt: TGTGCCTGGAGCGACCAGGACAGGGAAGGCATCACTGAAGCTTTCTTT; CDR3aa: CAWSDQDREGITEAFF
d_gene: NA; abundance: NA; j_gene: TRBJ1-4; v_gene: TRBV25-1; CDR3nt: TGTGCCAGCAGTGAACCCCAGGGGAGAGGGGAAAAACTGTTTTTT; CDR3aa: CASSEPQGRGEKLFF
d_gene: TRBD1; abundance: few; j_gene: TRBJ2-5; v_gene: TRBV3-1/TRBV3-2; CDR3nt: TGTGCCAGCAGCCAAGCTGGGACAGGGACAGAGACCCAGTACTTC; CDR3aa: CASSQAGTGTETQYF
d_gene: TRBD2; abundance: NA; j_gene: TRBJ2-1; v_gene: TRBV29-1; CDR3nt: TGCAGCGTTAGGACTAGCGGGTACAATGAGCAGTTCTTC; CDR3aa: CSVRTSGYNEQFF
d_gene: NA; abundance: NA; j_gene: TRBJ2-1; v_gene: TRBV19; CDR3nt: TGTGCCAGTAGTTATCAGGGGTTCTACAATGAGCAGTTCTTC; CDR3aa: CASSYQGFYNEQFF
d_gene: TRBD1; abundance: NA; j_gene: TRBJ1-5; v_gene: TRBV3-1/TRBV3-2; CDR3nt: TGTGCCAGCAGCCAATTTTTGACAGGGTCCAATCAGCCCCAGCATTTT; CDR3aa: CASSQFLTGSNQPQHF
d_gene: TRBD1; abundance: NA; j_gene: TRBJ1-3; v_gene: TRBV25-1; CDR3nt: TGTGCCAGCAGTGCCGGACAGGGGAGCTCTGGAAACACCATATATTTT; CDR3aa: CASSAGQGSSGNTIYF
d_gene: TRBD2; abundance: NA; j_gene: TRBJ2-1; v_gene: TRBV7-9; CDR3nt: TGTGCCAGCAGCCCGATGACTAGCGGGAGCGGGGGGGTCTCCAATGAGCAGTTCTTC; CDR3aa: CASSPMTSGSGGVSNEQFF
d_gene: TRBD2; abundance: NA; j_gene: TRBJ2-5; v_gene: TRBV10-3; CDR3nt: TGTGCCATCGGACTAGCGGGAGCTGAGACCCAGTACTTC; CDR3aa: CAIGLAGAETQYF
d_gene: NA; abundance: NA; j_gene: TRBJ2-5; v_gene: TRBV28; CDR3nt: TGTGCCAGCAGTTTACACATATTGACAGGATCCCTGGCGACCCAGTACTTC; CDR3aa: CASSLHILTGSLATQYF
d_gene: NA; abundance: NA; j_gene: TRBJ1-5; v_gene: TRBV6-2/TRBV6-3; CDR3nt: TGTGCCAGCAGCCGCTTTCTATACAATCAGCCCCAGCATTTT; CDR3aa: CASSRFLYNQPQHF
d_gene: TRBD1; abundance: few; j_gene: TRBJ1-5; v_gene: TRBV7-9; CDR3nt: TGTGCCAGCAGCTTAGCCCGGACAGGCCTAGGTTCCAATCAGCCCCAGCATTTT; CDR3aa: CASSLARTGLGSNQPQHF
d_gene: NA; abundance: NA; j_gene: TRBJ2-4; v_gene: TRBV28; CDR3nt: TGTGCCAGCAGGCCACCCGGGGCCAAAAACATTCAGTACTTC; CDR3aa: CASRPPGAKNIQYF
d_gene: TRBD1; abundance: NA; j_gene: TRBJ2-7; v_gene: TRBV11-2; CDR3nt: TGTGCCAGCAGCTTCCTACAGACAGGGACCTACTACGAGCAGTACTTC; CDR3aa: CASSFLQTGTYYEQYF
d_gene: NA; abundance: NA; j_gene: TRBJ1-2; v_gene: TRBV9; CDR3nt: TGTGCCAGCAGCGTATACGAGAACGCTAACTATGGCTACACCTTC; CDR3aa: CASSVYENANYGYTF
d_gene: TRBD1; abundance: NA; j_gene: TRBJ1-5; v_gene: TRBV6-5; CDR3nt: TGTGCCAGCAGTTACCTCGGGACAGGGTTAGATCAGCCCCAGCATTTT; CDR3aa: CASSYLGTGLDQPQHF
d_gene: NA; abundance: NA; j_gene: TRBJ2-2; v_gene: TRBV3-1/TRBV3-2; CDR3nt: TGTGCCAGCAGCCAAGATCCGAGGGCCGGGGAGCTGTTTTTT; CDR3aa: CASSQDPRAGELFF
d_gene: TRBD1; abundance: NA; j_gene: TRBJ2-3; v_gene: TRBV11-1; CDR3nt: TGTGCCAGCAGCCCTGGACAGGGGGCAGATACGCAGTATTTT; CDR3aa: CASSPGQGADTQYF
d_gene: TRBD1; abundance: once; j_gene: TRBJ2-4; v_gene: TRBV7-2; CDR3nt: TGTGCCAGCAGCTCTGACAGGGGGCGAGCCAAAAACATTCAGTACTTC; CDR3aa: CASSSDRGRAKNIQYF
d_gene: NA; abundance: once; j_gene: TRBJ2-7; v_gene: TRBV3-1/TRBV3-2; CDR3nt: TGTGCCAGCAGCCAAGAATGTGGGAGAGCCACCTACGAGCAGTACTTC; CDR3aa: CASSQECGRATYEQYF
d_gene: TRBD1; abundance: NA; j_gene: TRBJ2-1; v_gene: TRBV7-9; CDR3nt: TGTGCCAGCAGCTTGGGACAGGGAGACAATGAGCAGTTCTTC; CDR3aa: CASSLGQGDNEQFF
d_gene: TRBD2; abundance: NA; j_gene: TRBJ2-3; v_gene: TRBV5-1; CDR3nt: TGCGCCAGCAGCACAGGGACTAGCGGGCTTAGCACAGATACGCAGTATTTT; CDR3aa: CASSTGTSGLSTDTQYF
d_gene: TRBD2; abundance: NA; j_gene: TRBJ2-1; v_gene: TRBV5-4; CDR3nt: TGTGCCAGCAGCTCCGGGACTAGCGGAACCTACAATGAGCAGTTCTTC; CDR3aa: CASSSGTSGTYNEQFF
d_gene: TRBD2; abundance: NA; j_gene: TRBJ2-1; v_gene: TRBV19; CDR3nt: TGTGCCAGCACCCAAGGGACTAGCGGTAACAATGAGCAGTTCTTC; CDR3aa: CASTQGTSGNNEQFF
d_gene: NA; abundance: NA; j_gene: TRBJ1-5; v_gene: TRBV6-5; CDR3nt: TGTGCCAGCAGTTACTCGGTGGCTCGCAATCAGCCCCAGCATTTT; CDR3aa: CASSYSVARNQPQHF
d_gene: TRBD2; abundance: NA; j_gene: TRBJ2-7; v_gene: TRBV7-2; CDR3nt: TGTGCCAGCAGCTTAGCTAGGTTAGCGGGATCGCGGGAGCAGTACTTC; CDR3aa: CASSLARLAGSREQYF